The 20 T cell receptor beta chains reported below all come from one sample, sequenced in a study of T cell changes during pregnancy in multiple sclerosis. Assay used: immunoSEQ multiplex PCR; TCRdb lists only in-frame clones, some missing. The sample has roughly 93,000 clones; approximately 90% are singletons. This material consisted of peripheral blood, taken in the first trimester of pregnancy. Source of these receptors: a female donor in good health, enrolled as a control in a pregnancy study.

The chain combines TRBV6-1 with TRBJ2-7; maybe TRBD1 (6 bases). This CDR3 is 15 amino acids long. The germline V and J ends were trimmed by 6 bases and 7 bases, with 22 bases remaining between them. Germline CDR1 reads MNHNS; CDR2 reads SASEGT. CDR3 nucleotides: TGTGCCAGCAGCGATCATCTCGGGCAGGGACAAGAGCAGTACTTC. The encoded protein is CASSDHLGQGQEQYF.

The J gene is TRBJ1-2, the V gene TRBV6-5, with D perhaps matching TRBD1 (6 bases). The CDR3 has 12 amino acids. Germline-derived CDR1 and CDR2 are MNHEY and SVGAGI. The ends were cut back, 6 bases at V and 6 bases at J, with 11 bases in the middle. The CDR3 loop reads CASRTGSDGYTF. As DNA, the CDR3 is TGTGCCAGCAGAACAGGGAGCGATGGCTACACCTTC.

The rearrangement uses TRBV27 and TRBJ2-1; the match to TRBD2 covers 14 bases. CDR1 and CDR2 (germline): MNHEY, SMNVEV (reference sequence). CDR3 length equals 17 residues. J lost 3 bases, V lost 6 bases, and 7 bases had no gene match. CDR3 nucleotides: TGTGCCAGCAGGCCAAGACTAGCGGGGGGGCTCTACAATGAGCAGTTCTTC. Residues: CASRPRLAGGLYNEQFF.

This chain joins TRBV5-4 and TRBJ2-7, with a weak D call TRBD1 (6 bases). Germline V gene data show CDR1 as SGHNT and CDR2 as YYREEE (reference sequence). The CDR3 sequence is 13 residues long. Between the trimmed V and J ends, which lost 4 bases and 2 bases, there was a span of 10 bases. The DNA for the CDR3 is TGTGCCAGCAGCGGCCGGGACACCTACGAGCAGTACTTC. Its translation is CASSGRDTYEQYF. Complete variable domain (other parts from reference TRBV5-4 and TRBJ2-7): ETGVTQSPTHLIKTRGQQVTLRCSSQSGHNTVSWYQQALGQGPQFIFQYYREEENGRGNFPPRFSGLQFPNYSSELNVNALELDDSALYLCASSGRDTYEQYFGPGTRLTVT.

The chain carries TRBV5-4 and TRBJ1-1; 11 bases are a match to TRBD1. The CDR3 is 15 residues long. V lost 5 bases and J lost 4; bases outside the gene matches: 7. From germline, CDR1 is SGHNT and CDR2 YYREEE (reference sequence). The CDR3 nucleotides are TGTGCCAGCAGGGGACAGGGGGTCTTTAGCACTGAAGCTTTCTTT. Encoded protein: CASRGQGVFSTEAFF.

The chain's CDR3 is CASSFDSPNTEAFF. The CDR3 nucleotides are TGTGCCAGCAGTTTCGACAGCCCGAACACTGAAGCTTTCTTT. The chain links TRBV27 to TRBJ1-1, with D perhaps matching TRBD1 (5 bases). Germline V gives CDR1 MNHEY, CDR2 SMNVEV (reference sequence). This CDR3 spans 14 amino acids. Trimming shortened V by 3 bases and J by 1 base, and 9 bases separated the two germline ends.

The J gene is TRBJ2-7, the V gene TRBV19; 7 bases fit TRBD1. The CDR3 contains 14 residues. Trimming removed 10 bases from V and 1 base from J; junction bases left unmatched: 10. From germline, CDR1 is LNHDA and CDR2 SQIVND (reference sequence). CDR3 DNA sequence: TGTGCCACGTCCCCCGGGACAGCTTCCTACGAGCAGTACTTC. It codes for CATSPGTASYEQYF.

This chain links TRBV29-1 with TRBJ1-2; possibly TRBD1 for D (6 bases). V shed 2 bases and J shed 6 bases, with 13 bases lying between them. The CDR3 loop spans 13 amino acids. CDR1 is SQVTM and CDR2 is ANQGSEA in the germline V gene. The CDR3 nucleotides are TGCAGCGTTGAAAGACCCCCAGGGGATGGCTACACCTTC. Protein: CSVERPPGDGYTF.

J is TRBJ1-1 and V is TRBV2, with TRBD1 identical over 7 bases. The germline V gene has CDR1 SNHLY and CDR2 FYNNEI. The V and J ends lost 10 bases and 6 bases, in that order; junction bases with no gene match: 11. CDR3 length: 13 amino acids. CDR3 in DNA: TGTGCCACCAGCTTTTCGACAGGGTCTGAAGCTTTCTTT. It encodes CATSFSTGSEAFF.

This clone was seen a single time. The chain is built from TRBV7-8 and TRBJ1-1; 9 bases align to TRBD1. CDR1 SGHVS and CDR2 FQNEAQ come from the germline V gene. V gave up 4 bases and J gave up 5 bases; unmatched junction bases: 26. The CDR3 loop spans 21 amino acids. The CDR3 protein is CASSYMGLGVTGQGAGTEAFF. Written as DNA, the CDR3 is TGTGCCAGCAGCTATATGGGACTAGGTGTAACGGGACAGGGCGCTGGAACTGAAGCTTTCTTT.

This clone was seen only once. The CDR3 DNA follows: TGCGCCAGCAGCCCCCCTTATCCGGGACAGGGAATTGGCTATGCCAAAAACATTCAGTACTTC. Its translation: CASSPPYPGQGIGYAKNIQYF. The gene calls are TRBV4-1 and TRBJ2-4; 9 bases are a match to TRBD1. There are 21 residues in the CDR3. CDR1 is MGHRA and CDR2 is YSYEKL in the germline V gene. V gave up 4 bases and J gave up 1 base; unmatched junction bases: 20.

This chain connects TRBV28 to TRBJ2-7; 7 nucleotides match TRBD1. CDR3 length: 13 residues. V shed 3 bases and J 2 bases; nucleotides not matched to a gene: 1. CDR1 and CDR2 from the germline V gene are MDHEN and SYDVKM. The DNA for the CDR3 is TGTGCCAGCAGTTTTCAGGGGGCCTACGAGCAGTACTTC. Amino acids: CASSFQGAYEQYF.

V gene TRBV12-2 combines with J gene TRBJ1-5; the DNA was not compared with TRBD1, the D call given in the table. TRBV12-2 is shown as a pseudogene. CDR3 length: 16 amino acids. CDR3 sequence: CASRSRQGQQNQPQHF. For the CDR3, the DNA is TGTGCAAGTCGCTCTAGACAGGGACAGCAGAATCAGCCCCAGCATTTT.

The chain couples TRBV6-1 to TRBJ1-5; 7 bases agree with TRBD1. The length of the CDR3 is 15 residues. Germline lookup yields CDR1 MNHNS and CDR2 SASEGT. Trimming cost V 6 bases and J 4 bases; bases outside gene matches: 9. In DNA, the CDR3 is TGTGCCAGCAGCTCGGGACAGTTTGTAAATCAGCCCCAGCATTTT. It encodes CASSSGQFVNQPQHF.

This clone was found once. The chain joins TRBV4-1 to TRBJ1-5; no definite D call. V was trimmed by 4 bases and J by 4 bases, leaving 14 bases between them. The V gene's germline CDR1 is MGHRA and CDR2 YSYEKL. There are 15 residues in the CDR3. CDR3 region: CASSPAQQLNQPQHF. The CDR3 bases are TGCGCCAGCAGCCCGGCCCAACAGTTAAATCAGCCCCAGCATTTT.

This clone has just one count. The CDR3 nucleotides read TGTGCCAGCAGCCCGCATAGGGGGAACTACGAGCAGTACTTC. Amino acid sequence: CASSPHRGNYEQYF. The rearrangement uses TRBV11-2 and TRBJ2-7; TRBD1 might be the D (6 bases). The CDR3 runs to 14 residues. The V end was cut by 5 bases, the J end by 3 bases, with 14 bases between. Per the germline V gene, CDR1 is SGHAT and CDR2 is FQNNGV.

V usage is TRBV7-2 and J usage is TRBJ2-1, with a possible D match to TRBD2 (6 bases). Trimming removed 8 bases at V and 0 bases at J, with 11 bases between. The CDR3 runs to 14 residues. Looked up from germline, CDR1 is SGHTA and CDR2 is FQGNSA. This CDR3 is CASLGLSSYNEQFF. CDR3 DNA sequence: TGTGCCAGCTTGGGACTCAGCTCCTACAATGAGCAGTTCTTC. Full variable domain (outside the CDR3, taken from reference TRBV7-2 and TRBJ2-1): GAGVSQSPSNKVTEKGKDVELRCDPISGHTALYWYRQSLGQGLEFLIYFQGNSAPDKSGLPSDRFSAERTGGSVSTLTIQRTQQEDSAVYLCASLGLSSYNEQFFGPGTRLTVL.

This sequence joins TRBV10-3 and TRBJ1-5, with unresolved D. The CDR3 contains 14 residues. The V gene lost 0 bases and the J gene lost 4 bases, with 7 bases spanning the gap. Germline V CDR1 and CDR2: ENHRY, SYGVKD. CDR3 sequence (DNA): TGTGCCATCAGTGAGTCGCACAATAATCAGCCCCAGCATTTT. This sequence encodes CAISESHNNQPQHF.

This chain joins TRBV7-2 and TRBJ1-1; D remains ambiguous. Germline V gene sequence: CDR1 SGHTA, CDR2 FQGNSA. V was clipped by 5 bases and J by 8 bases, with 12 bases between them. The CDR3 runs 12 residues. The CDR3: CASSPSGLEAFF. DNA for the CDR3: TGTGCCAGCAGCCCCAGCGGCCTAGAAGCTTTCTTT.

The chain has TRBV12-5 and TRBJ1-6; D might be TRBD1 (6 bases). CDR3 length equals 15 residues. Between the trimmed V and J ends, which lost 4 bases and 6 bases, there was a span of 13 bases. CDR1 is LGHNT, CDR2 FRNRAP, per germline. In DNA form, the CDR3 reads TGTGCTAGTGGTTCCCGGACAGCTCCTAATTCACCCCTCCACTTT. It yields the protein CASGSRTAPNSPLHF.